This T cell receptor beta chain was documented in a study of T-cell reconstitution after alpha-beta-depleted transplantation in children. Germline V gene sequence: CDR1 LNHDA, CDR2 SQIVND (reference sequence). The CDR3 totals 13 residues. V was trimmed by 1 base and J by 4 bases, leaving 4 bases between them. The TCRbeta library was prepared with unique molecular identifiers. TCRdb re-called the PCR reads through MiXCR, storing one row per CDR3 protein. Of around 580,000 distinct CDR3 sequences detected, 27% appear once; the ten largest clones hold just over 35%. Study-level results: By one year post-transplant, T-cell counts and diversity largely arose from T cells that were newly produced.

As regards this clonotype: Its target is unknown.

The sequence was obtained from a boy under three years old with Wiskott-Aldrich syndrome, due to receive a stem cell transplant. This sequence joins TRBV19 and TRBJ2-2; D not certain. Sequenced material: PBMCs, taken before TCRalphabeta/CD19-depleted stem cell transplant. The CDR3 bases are TGTGCCAGTAGTATAGTTATCACCGGGGAGCTGTTTTTT. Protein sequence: CASSIVITGELFF.